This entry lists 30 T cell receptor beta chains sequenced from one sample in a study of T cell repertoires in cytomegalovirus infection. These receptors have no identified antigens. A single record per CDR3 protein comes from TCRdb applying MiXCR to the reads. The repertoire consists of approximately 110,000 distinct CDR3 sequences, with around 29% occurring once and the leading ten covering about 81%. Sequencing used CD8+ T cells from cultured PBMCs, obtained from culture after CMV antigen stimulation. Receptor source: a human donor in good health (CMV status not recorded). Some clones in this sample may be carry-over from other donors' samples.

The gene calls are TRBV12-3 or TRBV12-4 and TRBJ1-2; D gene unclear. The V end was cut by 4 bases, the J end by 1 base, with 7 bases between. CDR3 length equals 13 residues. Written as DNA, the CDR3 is TGTGCCAGCAGTTCGGACTTTAACTATGGCTACACCTTC. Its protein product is CASSSDFNYGYTF.

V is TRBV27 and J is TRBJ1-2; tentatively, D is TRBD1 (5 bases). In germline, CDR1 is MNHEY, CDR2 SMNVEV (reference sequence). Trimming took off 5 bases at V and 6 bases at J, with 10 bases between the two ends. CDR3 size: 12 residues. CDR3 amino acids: CASSTLGDGYTF. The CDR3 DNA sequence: TGTGCCAGCAGTACCTTGGGGGATGGCTACACCTTC.

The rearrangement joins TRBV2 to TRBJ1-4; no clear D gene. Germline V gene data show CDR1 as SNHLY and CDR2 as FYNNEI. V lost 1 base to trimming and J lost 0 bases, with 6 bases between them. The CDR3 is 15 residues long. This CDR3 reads CASSEVQPTNEKLFF. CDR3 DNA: TGTGCCAGCAGTGAAGTTCAGCCAACTAATGAAAAACTGTTTTTT.

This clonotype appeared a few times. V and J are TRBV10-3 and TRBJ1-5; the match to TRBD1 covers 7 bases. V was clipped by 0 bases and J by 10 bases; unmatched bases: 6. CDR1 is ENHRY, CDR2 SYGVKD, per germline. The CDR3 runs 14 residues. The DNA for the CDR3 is TGTGCCATCAGTGAGTCAACAGGGGAAAAACCCCAGCATTTT. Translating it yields CAISESTGEKPQHF.

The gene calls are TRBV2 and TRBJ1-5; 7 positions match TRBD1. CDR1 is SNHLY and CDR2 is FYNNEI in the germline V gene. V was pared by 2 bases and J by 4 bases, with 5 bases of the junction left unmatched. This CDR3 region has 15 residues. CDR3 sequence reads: CASSEHRGGNQPQHF. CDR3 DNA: TGTGCCAGCAGTGAACACAGGGGCGGAAATCAGCCCCAGCATTTT.

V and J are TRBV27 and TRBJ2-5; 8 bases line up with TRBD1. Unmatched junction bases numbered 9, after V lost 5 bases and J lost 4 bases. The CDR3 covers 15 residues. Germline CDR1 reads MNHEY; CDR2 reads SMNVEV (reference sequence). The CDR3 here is CASSARTGIGETQYF. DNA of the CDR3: TGTGCCAGCAGTGCAAGGACAGGGATAGGAGAGACCCAGTACTTC.

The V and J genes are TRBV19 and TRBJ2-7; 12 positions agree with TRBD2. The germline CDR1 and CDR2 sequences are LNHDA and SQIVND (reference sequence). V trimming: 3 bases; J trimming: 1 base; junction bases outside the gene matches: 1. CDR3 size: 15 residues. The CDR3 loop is CASSMTSGGSYEQYF. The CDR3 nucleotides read TGTGCCAGTAGTATGACTAGCGGGGGATCCTACGAGCAGTACTTC. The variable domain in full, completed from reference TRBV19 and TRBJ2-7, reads DGGITQSPKYLFRKEGQNVTLSCEQNLNHDAMYWYRQDPGQGLRLIYYSQIVNDFQKGDIAEGYSVSREKKESFPLTVTSAQKNPTAFYLCASSMTSGGSYEQYFGPGTRLTVT.

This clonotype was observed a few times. The CDR3 region is CASSSGQGDYGYTF. Here the CDR3 DNA reads TGTGCCAGCAGCTCCGGACAGGGCGACTATGGCTACACCTTC. V and J are TRBV7-8 and TRBJ1-2; 8 positions match TRBD1. The V and J ends lost 4 bases and 3 bases, in that order; junction bases with no gene match: 4. The CDR3 has 14 residues. Looked up from germline, CDR1 is SGHVS and CDR2 is FQNEAQ.

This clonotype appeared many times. The CDR3 loop reads CASSLGQGREFF. DNA of the CDR3: TGTGCCAGCAGTTTAGGGCAGGGAAGGGAGTTCTTC. The chain links TRBV27 to TRBJ2-1, with D possibly matching TRBD1 (5 bases). The CDR3 loop spans 12 amino acids. The V and J ends lost 2 bases and 14 bases respectively, with 13 bases between them. In germline, CDR1 is MNHEY, CDR2 SMNVEV (reference sequence).

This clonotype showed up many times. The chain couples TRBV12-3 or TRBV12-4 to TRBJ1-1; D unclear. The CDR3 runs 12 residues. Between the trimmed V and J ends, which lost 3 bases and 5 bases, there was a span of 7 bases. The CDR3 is CASSFGKTEAFF. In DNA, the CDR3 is TGTGCCAGCAGTTTTGGAAAGACTGAAGCTTTCTTT.

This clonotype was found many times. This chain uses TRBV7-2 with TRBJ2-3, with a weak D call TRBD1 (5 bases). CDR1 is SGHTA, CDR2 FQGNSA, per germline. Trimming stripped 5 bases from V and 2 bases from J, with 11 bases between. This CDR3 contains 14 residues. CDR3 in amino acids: CASSASGPTDTQYF. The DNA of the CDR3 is TGTGCCAGCAGCGCATCAGGGCCCACAGATACGCAGTATTTT.

CDR3 sequence: CASSQETGGLGYEQYF. The DNA of the CDR3 is TGTGCCAGCAGCCAAGAGACAGGGGGCCTTGGCTACGAGCAGTACTTC. The genes are TRBV4-2 and TRBJ2-7, with TRBD1 identical over 10 bases. Looked up from germline, CDR1 is LGHNA and CDR2 is YNFKEQ. J was trimmed by 3 bases and V by 0 bases; bases with no gene match: 5. The CDR3 spans 16 residues.

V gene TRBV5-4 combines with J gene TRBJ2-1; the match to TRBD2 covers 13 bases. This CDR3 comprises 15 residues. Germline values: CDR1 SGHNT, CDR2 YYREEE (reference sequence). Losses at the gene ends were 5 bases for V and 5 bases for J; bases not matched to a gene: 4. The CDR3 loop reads CASRLGTSGDNEQFF. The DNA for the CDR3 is TGTGCCAGCAGATTAGGGACTAGCGGGGACAATGAGCAGTTCTTC.

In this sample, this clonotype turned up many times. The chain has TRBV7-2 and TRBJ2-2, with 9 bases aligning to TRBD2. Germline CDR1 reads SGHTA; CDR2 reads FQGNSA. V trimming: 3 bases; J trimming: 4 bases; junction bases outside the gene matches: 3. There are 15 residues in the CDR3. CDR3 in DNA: TGTGCCAGCAGCTTCGGAGCGGGGGGCACCGGGGAGCTGTTTTTT. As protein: CASSFGAGGTGELFF.

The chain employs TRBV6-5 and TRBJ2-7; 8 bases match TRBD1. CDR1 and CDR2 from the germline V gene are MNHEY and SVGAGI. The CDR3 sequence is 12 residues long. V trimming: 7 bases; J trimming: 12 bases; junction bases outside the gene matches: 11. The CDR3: CASMPAGQVLYF. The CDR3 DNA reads TGTGCCAGCATGCCGGCGGGACAGGTCCTGTACTTC.

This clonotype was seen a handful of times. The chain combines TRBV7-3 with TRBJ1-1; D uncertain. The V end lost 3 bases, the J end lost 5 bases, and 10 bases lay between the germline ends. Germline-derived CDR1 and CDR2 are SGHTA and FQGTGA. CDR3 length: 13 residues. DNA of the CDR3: TGTGCCAGCAGCTTTTACATGGGGACTGAAGCTTTCTTT. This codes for CASSFYMGTEAFF. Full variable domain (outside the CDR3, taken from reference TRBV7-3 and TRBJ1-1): GAGVSQTPSNKVTEKGKYVELRCDPISGHTALYWYRQSLGQGPEFLIYFQGTGAADDSGLPNDRFFAVRPEGSVSTLKIQRTERGDSAVYLCASSFYMGTEAFFGQGTRLTVV.

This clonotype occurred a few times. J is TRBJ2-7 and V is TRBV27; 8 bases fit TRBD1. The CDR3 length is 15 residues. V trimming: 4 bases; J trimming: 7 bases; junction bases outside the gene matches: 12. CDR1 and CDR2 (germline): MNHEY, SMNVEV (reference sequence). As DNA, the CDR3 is TGTGCCAGCAGTTCCGGGACAGGCCCTGGAGGAGAGCAGTACTTC. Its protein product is CASSSGTGPGGEQYF.

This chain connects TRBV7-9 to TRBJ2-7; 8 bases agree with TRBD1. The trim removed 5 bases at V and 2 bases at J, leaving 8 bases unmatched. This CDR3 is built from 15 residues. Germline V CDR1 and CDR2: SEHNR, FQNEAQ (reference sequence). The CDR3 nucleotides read TGTGCCAGCAGCACCCGACAGGGGCCACCCTACGAGCAGTACTTC. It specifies CASSTRQGPPYEQYF.

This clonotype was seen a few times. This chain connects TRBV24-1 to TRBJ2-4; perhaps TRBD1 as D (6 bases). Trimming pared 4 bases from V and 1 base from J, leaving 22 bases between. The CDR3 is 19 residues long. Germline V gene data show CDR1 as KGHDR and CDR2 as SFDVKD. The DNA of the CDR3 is TGTGCCACCAGTGACGACGGGACATCTCCCTTGGGGGCCAAAAACATTCAGTACTTC. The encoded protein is CATSDDGTSPLGAKNIQYF.

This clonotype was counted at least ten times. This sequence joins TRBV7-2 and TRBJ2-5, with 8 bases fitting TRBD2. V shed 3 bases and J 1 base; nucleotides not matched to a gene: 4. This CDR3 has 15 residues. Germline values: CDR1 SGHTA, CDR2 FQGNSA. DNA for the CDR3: TGTGCCAGCAGCTTGCTAGCGGGCACCCAAGAGACCCAGTACTTC. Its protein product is CASSLLAGTQETQYF.

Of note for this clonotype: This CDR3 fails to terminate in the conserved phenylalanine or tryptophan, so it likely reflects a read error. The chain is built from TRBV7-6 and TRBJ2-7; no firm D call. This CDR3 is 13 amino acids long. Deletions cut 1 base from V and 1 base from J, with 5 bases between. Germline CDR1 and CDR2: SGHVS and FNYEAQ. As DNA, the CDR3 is TGTGCCAGCAGCTTAGAGGTGTCCTACGAGCAGTACTCC. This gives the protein CASSLEVSYEQYS.

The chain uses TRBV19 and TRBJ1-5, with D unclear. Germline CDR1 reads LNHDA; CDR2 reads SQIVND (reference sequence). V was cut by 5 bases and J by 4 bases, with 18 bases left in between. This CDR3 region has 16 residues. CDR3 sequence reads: CASSSRLTEVNQPQHF. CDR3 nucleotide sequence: TGTGCCAGTAGTTCCCGATTAACGGAGGTGAATCAGCCCCAGCATTTT. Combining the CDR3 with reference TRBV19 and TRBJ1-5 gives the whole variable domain DGGITQSPKYLFRKEGQNVTLSCEQNLNHDAMYWYRQDPGQGLRLIYYSQIVNDFQKGDIAEGYSVSREKKESFPLTVTSAQKNPTAFYLCASSSRLTEVNQPQHFGDGTRLSIL.

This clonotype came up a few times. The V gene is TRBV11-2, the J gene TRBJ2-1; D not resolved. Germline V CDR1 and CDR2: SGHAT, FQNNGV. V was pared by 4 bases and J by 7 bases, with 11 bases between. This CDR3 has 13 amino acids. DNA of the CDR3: TGTGCCAGCAGCTCGATCGCCGGGAATGAGCAGTTCTTC. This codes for CASSSIAGNEQFF.

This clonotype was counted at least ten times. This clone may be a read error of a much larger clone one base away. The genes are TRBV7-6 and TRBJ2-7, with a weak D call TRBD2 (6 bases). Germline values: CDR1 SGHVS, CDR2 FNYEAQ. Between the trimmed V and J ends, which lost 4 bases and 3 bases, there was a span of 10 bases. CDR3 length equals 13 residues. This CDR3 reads CASSSGTFYEQYF. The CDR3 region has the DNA TGTGCCAGCAGCTCCGGGACTTTCTACGAGCAGTACTTC.

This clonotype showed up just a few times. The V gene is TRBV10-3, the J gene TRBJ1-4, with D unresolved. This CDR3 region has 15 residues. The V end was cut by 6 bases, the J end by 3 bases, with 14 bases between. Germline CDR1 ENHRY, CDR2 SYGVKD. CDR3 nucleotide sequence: TGTGCCATCAGCGACTCAAGGGCGTCTAATGAAAAACTGTTTTTT. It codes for CAISDSRASNEKLFF.

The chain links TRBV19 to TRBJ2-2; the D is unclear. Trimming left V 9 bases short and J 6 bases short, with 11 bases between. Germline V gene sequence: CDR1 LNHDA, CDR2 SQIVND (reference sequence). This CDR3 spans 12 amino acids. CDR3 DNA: TGTGCCAGACACTTAGGGCCCGGGGAGCTGTTTTTT. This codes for CARHLGPGELFF.

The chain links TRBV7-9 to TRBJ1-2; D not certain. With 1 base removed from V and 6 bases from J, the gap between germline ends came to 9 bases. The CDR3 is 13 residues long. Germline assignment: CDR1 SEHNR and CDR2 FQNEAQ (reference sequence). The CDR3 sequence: CASSLGGSDGYTF. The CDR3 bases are TGTGCCAGCAGCTTAGGGGGTAGTGATGGCTACACCTTC. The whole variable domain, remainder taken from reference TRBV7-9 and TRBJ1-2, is DTGVSQNPRHKITKRGQNVTFRCDPISEHNRLYWYRQTLGQGPEFLTYFQNEAQLEKSRLLSDRFSAERPKGSFSTLEIQRTEQGDSAMYLCASSLGGSDGYTFGSGTRLTVV.

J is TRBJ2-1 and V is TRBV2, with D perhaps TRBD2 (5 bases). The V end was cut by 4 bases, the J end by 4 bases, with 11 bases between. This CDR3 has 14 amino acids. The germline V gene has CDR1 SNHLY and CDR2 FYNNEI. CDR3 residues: CASSGTRDYNEQFF. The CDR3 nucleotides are TGTGCCAGCAGTGGTACGAGGGATTACAATGAGCAGTTCTTC.

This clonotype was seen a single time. The CDR3 here is CASSLNSVRGVGQPQHF. The DNA of the CDR3 is TGTGCCAGCAGTTTAAACTCCGTTCGGGGGGTCGGTCAGCCCCAGCATTTT. This chain links TRBV12-3 or TRBV12-4 with TRBJ1-5; D might be TRBD1 (5 bases). V was shortened by 2 bases and J by 6 bases, with 20 bases between the two germline ends. The CDR3 is 17 amino acids.

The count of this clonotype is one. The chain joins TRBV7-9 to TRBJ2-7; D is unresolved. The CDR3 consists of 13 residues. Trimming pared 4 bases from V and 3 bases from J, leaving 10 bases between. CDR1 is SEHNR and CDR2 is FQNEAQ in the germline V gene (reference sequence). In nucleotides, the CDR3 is TGTGCCAGCAGCTCGGCAGTAGACTACGAGCAGTACTTC. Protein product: CASSSAVDYEQYF. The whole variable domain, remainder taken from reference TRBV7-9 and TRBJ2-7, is DTGVSQNPRHKITKRGQNVTFRCDPISEHNRLYWYRQTLGQGPEFLTYFQNEAQLEKSRLLSDRFSAERPKGSFSTLEIQRTEQGDSAMYLCASSSAVDYEQYFGPGTRLTVT.